Listed below are T cell receptor beta chains from one sample, sequenced in a study of cytomegalovirus exposure and HLA in healthy donors. The table came from immunoSEQ multiplex PCR; TCRdb's copy has only in-frame clones and leaves some out. The data contain 150,000 to 200,000 clones, roughly 87% of them seen just once; the ten biggest clones take up around 4.3%. The specimen was PBMCs. These receptors were taken from a man aged 45 to 65 in good health and CMV-seropositive. Both conserved end residues are part of each CDR3. The D gene is left open where the match is weak. Some rows have no size entry. The others give once, few or many, or a class for an expanded clone.

v_gene: TRBV6-5
abundance: -
d_gene: -
j_gene: TRBJ1-5
CDR3aa: CASSYSRAGHQPQHF
CDR3nt: TGCGCCAGCAGTTACTCCCGGGCAGGGCATCAGCCCCAGCATTTT

v_gene: TRBV27
abundance: -
d_gene: -
j_gene: TRBJ2-1
CDR3aa: CASAGARNEQFF
CDR3nt: TGTGCTTCTGCGGGGGCCCGCAATGAGCAGTTCTTC

v_gene: TRBV9
abundance: -
d_gene: -
j_gene: TRBJ2-2
CDR3aa: CASSDRQAAAGELFF
CDR3nt: TGTGCCAGCAGCGACAGACAGGCTGCCGCCGGGGAGCTGTTTTTT

v_gene: TRBV30
abundance: -
d_gene: -
j_gene: TRBJ1-5
CDR3aa: CAWSLEQVSSNQPQHF
CDR3nt: TGTGCCTGGAGTCTAGAACAGGTCTCTAGCAATCAGCCCCAGCATTTT

v_gene: TRBV28
abundance: -
d_gene: -
j_gene: TRBJ2-2
CDR3aa: CASSPGQTNTGELFF
CDR3nt: TGTGCCAGCAGTCCGGGACAAACTAACACCGGGGAGCTGTTTTTT

v_gene: TRBV9
abundance: -
d_gene: -
j_gene: TRBJ2-6
CDR3aa: CASSGSSGANVLTF
CDR3nt: TGTGCCAGCAGCGGCAGCTCTGGGGCCAACGTCCTGACTTTC

v_gene: TRBV10-3
abundance: -
d_gene: -
j_gene: TRBJ1-5
CDR3aa: CAISGAGGNQPQHF
CDR3nt: TGTGCCATCAGTGGGGCCGGGGGCAATCAGCCCCAGCATTTT

v_gene: TRBV6-1
abundance: -
d_gene: TRBD2
j_gene: TRBJ2-3
CDR3aa: CASSDVTSGRRSDTQYF
CDR3nt: TGTGCCAGCAGTGACGTTACTAGCGGGAGGAGATCAGATACGCAGTATTTT

v_gene: TRBV7-6
abundance: few
d_gene: -
j_gene: TRBJ1-1
CDR3aa: CASSSRNTEAFF
CDR3nt: TGTGCCAGCAGCTCCAGGAACACTGAAGCTTTCTTT

v_gene: TRBV28
abundance: -
d_gene: -
j_gene: TRBJ1-3
CDR3aa: CASRSTGSGNTIYF
CDR3nt: TGTGCCAGCAGGTCTACAGGGTCTGGAAACACCATATATTTT

v_gene: TRBV28
abundance: -
d_gene: -
j_gene: TRBJ2-5
CDR3aa: CATTSLGQYVGTQYF
CDR3nt: TGTGCCACTACCTCCCTAGGACAGTACGTTGGGACCCAGTACTTC

v_gene: TRBV27
abundance: few
d_gene: -
j_gene: TRBJ2-1
CDR3aa: CASSFRDTNNEQFF
CDR3nt: TGTGCCAGCAGTTTCCGGGACACGAACAATGAGCAGTTCTTC

v_gene: TRBV28
abundance: -
d_gene: TRBD1
j_gene: TRBJ1-1
CDR3aa: CASRGQANTEAFF
CDR3nt: TGTGCCAGCAGAGGACAGGCCAACACTGAAGCTTTCTTT

v_gene: TRBV9
abundance: -
d_gene: -
j_gene: TRBJ2-2
CDR3aa: CASNGGQPVWDANTGELFF
CDR3nt: TGTGCCAGCAACGGGGGACAGCCCGTGTGGGATGCGAACACCGGGGAGCTGTTTTTT

v_gene: TRBV28
abundance: -
d_gene: TRBD1
j_gene: TRBJ2-1
CDR3aa: CASSRDRVSDEQFF
CDR3nt: TGTGCCAGCAGCCGGGACAGGGTTTCGGATGAGCAGTTCTTC

v_gene: TRBV13
abundance: -
d_gene: TRBD2
j_gene: TRBJ2-1
CDR3aa: CASSSHSGFYNEQFF
CDR3nt: TGTGCCAGCAGCTCACATAGCGGGTTCTACAATGAGCAGTTCTTC

v_gene: TRBV19
abundance: -
d_gene: TRBD1
j_gene: TRBJ1-5
CDR3aa: CASSDTGGPYSNQPQHF
CDR3nt: TGTGCCAGTAGCGACACAGGGGGCCCCTATAGCAATCAGCCCCAGCATTTT

v_gene: TRBV5-6
abundance: once
d_gene: TRBD1
j_gene: TRBJ1-6
CDR3aa: CASSRDSLASSYNSPLHF
CDR3nt: TGTGCCAGCAGCCGGGACAGCCTCGCGAGCTCCTATAATTCACCCCTCCACTTT

v_gene: TRBV13
abundance: -
d_gene: -
j_gene: TRBJ2-7
CDR3aa: CTSSHMGPGYEQYF
CDR3nt: TGTACCAGCAGCCACATGGGTCCGGGCTACGAGCAGTACTTC

v_gene: TRBV7-8
abundance: -
d_gene: TRBD2
j_gene: TRBJ2-3
CDR3aa: CASSPGLAGGPTDTQYF
CDR3nt: TGTGCCAGCAGCCCCGGACTAGCGGGGGGTCCTACAGATACGCAGTATTTT

v_gene: TRBV5-3
abundance: -
d_gene: TRBD1
j_gene: TRBJ2-7
CDR3aa: CARGPDSGQTYEQYF
CDR3nt: TGTGCCAGAGGACCAGACTCGGGACAGACCTACGAGCAGTACTTC

v_gene: TRBV7-9
abundance: -
d_gene: -
j_gene: TRBJ1-3
CDR3aa: CASSFVGGGNTIYF
CDR3nt: TGTGCCAGCAGCTTCGTTGGAGGGGGAAACACCATATATTTT

v_gene: TRBV14
abundance: -
d_gene: TRBD2
j_gene: TRBJ2-7
CDR3aa: CASSHQGLAGDGEQYF
CDR3nt: TGTGCCAGCAGCCATCAGGGACTAGCGGGAGATGGTGAGCAGTACTTC

v_gene: TRBV5-1
abundance: -
d_gene: -
j_gene: TRBJ2-2
CDR3aa: CASSSLRAGRPTGELFF
CDR3nt: TGCGCCAGCAGCTCCCTCCGGGCGGGGAGACCCACCGGGGAGCTGTTTTTT

v_gene: TRBV4-1
abundance: -
d_gene: TRBD2
j_gene: TRBJ2-7
CDR3aa: CASSRGPTSGRHYEQYF
CDR3nt: TGCGCCAGCAGTCGCGGGCCAACTAGCGGGAGGCATTACGAGCAGTACTTC

v_gene: TRBV7-9
abundance: -
d_gene: TRBD1
j_gene: TRBJ2-7
CDR3aa: CATLSEGAPSEQYF
CDR3nt: TGTGCCACCCTTTCTGAGGGGGCCCCCTCCGAGCAGTACTTC

v_gene: TRBV27
abundance: -
d_gene: TRBD1
j_gene: TRBJ1-5
CDR3aa: CASSLTGTGLHQPQHF
CDR3nt: TGTGCCAGCAGTTTAACCGGGACAGGGTTACATCAGCCCCAGCATTTT

v_gene: TRBV5-1
abundance: -
d_gene: TRBD2
j_gene: TRBJ2-2
CDR3aa: CASSSPGLAHTGELFF
CDR3nt: TGCGCCAGCAGCTCTCCGGGACTAGCACACACCGGGGAGCTGTTTTTT

v_gene: TRBV18
abundance: -
d_gene: -
j_gene: TRBJ1-5
CDR3aa: CASSPRGGQPQHF
CDR3nt: TGTGCCAGCTCACCCCGGGGTGGCCAGCCCCAGCATTTT

v_gene: TRBV6-1
abundance: -
d_gene: TRBD1
j_gene: TRBJ2-7
CDR3aa: CASRDRGGVSYEQYF
CDR3nt: TGTGCCAGCAGGGACAGGGGGGGCGTCTCCTACGAGCAGTACTTC

v_gene: TRBV7-9
abundance: -
d_gene: TRBD1
j_gene: TRBJ2-5
CDR3aa: CASSSQTGIGETQYF
CDR3nt: TGTGCCAGCAGCTCACAGACAGGGATTGGTGAGACCCAGTACTTC

v_gene: TRBV28
abundance: -
d_gene: -
j_gene: TRBJ2-7
CDR3aa: CASSFRVWRGRREQYF
CDR3nt: TGTGCCAGCAGTTTTAGGGTTTGGAGGGGGCGACGCGAGCAGTACTTC

v_gene: TRBV9
abundance: -
d_gene: TRBD2
j_gene: TRBJ2-7
CDR3aa: CASSVSGGLFYEQYF
CDR3nt: TGTGCCAGCAGCGTTAGCGGGGGTCTGTTCTACGAGCAGTACTTC

v_gene: TRBV5-1
abundance: -
d_gene: TRBD2
j_gene: TRBJ2-1
CDR3aa: CASSLTSGRIQQFF
CDR3nt: TGCGCCAGCAGCTTAACTAGCGGGAGGATACAGCAGTTCTTC

v_gene: TRBV12-5
abundance: -
d_gene: -
j_gene: TRBJ2-7
CDR3aa: CASAPNAREQYF
CDR3nt: TGTGCTAGTGCCCCGAATGCCCGGGAGCAGTACTTC

v_gene: TRBV9
abundance: -
d_gene: TRBD2
j_gene: TRBJ2-7
CDR3aa: CASSTNSGTSGGYEQYF
CDR3nt: TGTGCCAGCAGCACCAACTCGGGGACTAGCGGGGGCTACGAGCAGTACTTC

v_gene: TRBV10-3
abundance: -
d_gene: TRBD1
j_gene: TRBJ1-2
CDR3aa: CAINGQANYGYTF
CDR3nt: TGTGCCATCAACGGACAGGCAAACTATGGCTACACCTTC

v_gene: TRBV6-4
abundance: once
d_gene: TRBD2
j_gene: TRBJ2-5
CDR3aa: CASSETSGGPETQYF
CDR3nt: TGTGCCAGCAGTGAAACTAGCGGGGGGCCGGAGACCCAGTACTTC

v_gene: TRBV28
abundance: -
d_gene: -
j_gene: TRBJ2-7
CDR3aa: CASRGRGSPPSYSSYEQYF
CDR3nt: TGTGCCAGCAGAGGGAGGGGGTCACCACCCTCGTATAGCTCCTACGAGCAGTACTTC

v_gene: TRBV7-2
abundance: -
d_gene: TRBD1
j_gene: TRBJ2-5
CDR3aa: CASSLGTGVKSETQYF
CDR3nt: TGTGCCAGCAGCTTAGGGACAGGGGTAAAGTCGGAGACCCAGTACTTC

v_gene: TRBV29-1
abundance: -
d_gene: -
j_gene: TRBJ2-1
CDR3aa: CSIIGVGSYNEQFF
CDR3nt: TGCAGCATAATCGGAGTAGGCTCCTACAATGAGCAGTTCTTC

v_gene: TRBV9
abundance: -
d_gene: TRBD1
j_gene: TRBJ2-5
CDR3aa: CASSFSIAQGDEQTQYF
CDR3nt: TGTGCCAGCAGCTTCAGTATAGCCCAGGGGGACGAACAGACCCAGTACTTC

v_gene: TRBV6-1
abundance: -
d_gene: TRBD1
j_gene: TRBJ1-1
CDR3aa: CASSLGTGVNTEAFF
CDR3nt: TGTGCCAGCAGTTTAGGGACAGGGGTAAACACTGAAGCTTTCTTT

v_gene: TRBV30
abundance: -
d_gene: -
j_gene: TRBJ1-3
CDR3aa: CAWSLGMEGTIYF
CDR3nt: TGTGCCTGGAGTCTCGGGATGGAAGGCACCATATATTTT

v_gene: TRBV5-4
abundance: once
d_gene: -
j_gene: TRBJ1-4
CDR3aa: CASSLHRTNEKLFF
CDR3nt: TGTGCCAGCAGCTTGCACAGAACTAATGAAAAACTGTTTTTT

v_gene: TRBV28
abundance: -
d_gene: TRBD1
j_gene: TRBJ2-3
CDR3aa: CASSAGQGARWYF
CDR3nt: TGTGCCAGCAGTGCCGGACAGGGGGCGAGGTGGTATTTT